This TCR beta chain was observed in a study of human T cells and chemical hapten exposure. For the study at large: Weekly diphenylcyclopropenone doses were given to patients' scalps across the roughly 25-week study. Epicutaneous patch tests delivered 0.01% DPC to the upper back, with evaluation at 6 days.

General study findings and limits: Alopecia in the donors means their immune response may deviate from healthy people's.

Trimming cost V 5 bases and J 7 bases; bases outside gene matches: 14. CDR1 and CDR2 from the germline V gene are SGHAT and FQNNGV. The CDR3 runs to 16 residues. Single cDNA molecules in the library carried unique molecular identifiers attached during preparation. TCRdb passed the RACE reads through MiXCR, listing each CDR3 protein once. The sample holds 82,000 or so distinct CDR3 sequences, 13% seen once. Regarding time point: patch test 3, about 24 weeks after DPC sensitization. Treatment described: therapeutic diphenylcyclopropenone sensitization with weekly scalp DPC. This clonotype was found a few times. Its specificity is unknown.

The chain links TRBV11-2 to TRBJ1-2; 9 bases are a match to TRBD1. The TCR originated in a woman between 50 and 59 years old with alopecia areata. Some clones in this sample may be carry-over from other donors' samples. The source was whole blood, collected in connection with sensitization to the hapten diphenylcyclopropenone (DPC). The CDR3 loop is CASSPIADRGSRGYTF. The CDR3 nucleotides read TGTGCCAGCAGCCCCATCGCGGACAGGGGAAGTCGTGGCTACACCTTC. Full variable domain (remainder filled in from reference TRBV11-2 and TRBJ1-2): EAGVAQSPRYKIIEKRQSVAFWCNPISGHATLYWYQQILGQGPKLLIQFQNNGVVDDSQLPKDRFSAERLKGVDSTLKIQPAKLEDSAVYLCASSPIADRGSRGYTFGSGTRLTVV.